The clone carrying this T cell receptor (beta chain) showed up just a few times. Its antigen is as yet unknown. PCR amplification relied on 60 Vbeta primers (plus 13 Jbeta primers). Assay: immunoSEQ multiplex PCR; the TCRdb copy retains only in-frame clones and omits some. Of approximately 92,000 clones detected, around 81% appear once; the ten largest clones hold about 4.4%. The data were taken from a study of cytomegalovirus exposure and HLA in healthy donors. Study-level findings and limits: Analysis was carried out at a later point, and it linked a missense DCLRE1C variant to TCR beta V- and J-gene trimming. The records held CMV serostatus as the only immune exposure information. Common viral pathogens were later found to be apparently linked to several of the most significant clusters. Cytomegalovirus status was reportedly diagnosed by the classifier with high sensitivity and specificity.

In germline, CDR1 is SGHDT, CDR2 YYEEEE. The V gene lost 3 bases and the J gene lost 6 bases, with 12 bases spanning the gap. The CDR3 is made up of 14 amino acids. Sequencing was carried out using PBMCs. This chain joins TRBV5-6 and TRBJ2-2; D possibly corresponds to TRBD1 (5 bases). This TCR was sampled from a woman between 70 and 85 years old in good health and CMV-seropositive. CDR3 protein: CASSWGVESGELFF. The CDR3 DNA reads TGTGCCAGCAGCTGGGGCGTAGAGTCCGGGGAGCTGTTTTTT. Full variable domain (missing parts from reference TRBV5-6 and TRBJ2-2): DAGVTQSPTHLIKTRGQQVTLRCSPKSGHDTVSWYQQALGQGPQFIFQYYEEEERQRGNFPDRFSGHQFPNYSSELNVNALLLGDSALYLCASSWGVESGELFFGEGSRLTVL.